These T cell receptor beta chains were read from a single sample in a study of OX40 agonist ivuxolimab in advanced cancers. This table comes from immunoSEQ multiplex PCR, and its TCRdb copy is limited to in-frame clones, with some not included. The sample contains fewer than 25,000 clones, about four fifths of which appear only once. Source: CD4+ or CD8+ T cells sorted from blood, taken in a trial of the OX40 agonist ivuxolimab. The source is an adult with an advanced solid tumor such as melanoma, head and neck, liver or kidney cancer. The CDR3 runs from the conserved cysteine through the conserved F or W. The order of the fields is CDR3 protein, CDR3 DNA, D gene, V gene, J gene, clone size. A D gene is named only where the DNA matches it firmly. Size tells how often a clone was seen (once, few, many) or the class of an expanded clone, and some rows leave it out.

CASSETPGGGVADQPQHF,TGTGCCAGCAGTGAAACCCCAGGAGGGGGCGTAGCCGATCAGCCCCAGCATTTT,TRBD1,TRBV2,TRBJ1-5,NA
CASSPLVGRGSYEQYF,TGTGCCAGCAGCCCTCTGGTGGGCAGGGGGTCCTACGAGCAGTACTTC,TRBD1,TRBV7-9,TRBJ2-7,few
CASSTVVGQGFLCEQFF,TGTGCCAGTAGTACAGTCGTGGGACAGGGATTTTTGTGTGAGCAGTTCTTC,TRBD1,TRBV19,TRBJ2-1,NA
CASSEFAGGGETQYF,TGTGCCAGCAGTGAATTTGCGGGGGGCGGGGAGACCCAGTACTTC,TRBD2,TRBV6-1,TRBJ2-5,NA
CASSLPGGGYGYTF,TGTGCCAGCAGTTTACCGGGTGGGGGCTATGGCTACACCTTC,NA,TRBV28,TRBJ1-2,NA
CASSSAGSVNEQFF,TGTGCCAGCAGCTCAGCGGGGTCCGTTAATGAGCAGTTCTTC,TRBD2,TRBV7-7,TRBJ2-1,NA
CASSLQRDTQYF,TGTGCCAGCAGTTTACAACGAGATACGCAGTATTTT,NA,TRBV25-1,TRBJ2-3,NA
CASSETPGQPQHF,TGTGCCAGCAGTGAAACTCCGGGGCAGCCCCAGCATTTT,NA,TRBV6-5,TRBJ1-5,once
CASSLEGDEQYF,TGTGCCAGCAGCTTAGAGGGAGACGAGCAGTACTTC,NA,TRBV13,TRBJ2-7,NA
CASTAAGEAFF,TGTGCCAGCACCGCGGCGGGAGAAGCTTTCTTT,NA,TRBV6-6,TRBJ1-1,NA
CASSLSPGGQYF,TGTGCCAGCAGCTTGTCCCCTGGCGGGCAGTATTTT,NA,TRBV5-8,TRBJ2-3,NA
CASSLIGQGYNEQFF,TGTGCCAGCAGCTTAATAGGACAGGGTTACAATGAGCAGTTCTTC,TRBD1,TRBV7-9,TRBJ2-1,NA
CASSSRQGWAEAFF,TGTGCCAGCAGTTCAAGACAAGGGTGGGCTGAAGCTTTCTTT,NA,TRBV28,TRBJ1-1,NA
CASSPFSGGASWTQYF,TGTGCCAGCAGTCCCTTTAGCGGGGGGGCCTCGTGGACGCAGTATTTT,TRBD2,TRBV6-6,TRBJ2-3,NA
CASSSSGGRDTQYF,TGTGCCAGCAGCTCCAGCGGGGGGCGAGATACGCAGTATTTT,TRBD2,TRBV27,TRBJ2-3,NA
CASSGTGHTEAFF,TGTGCCAGCAGCGGGACAGGGCATACTGAAGCTTTCTTT,TRBD1,TRBV9,TRBJ1-1,NA
CASSLELGGAEAFF,TGCGCCAGCAGCTTGGAGCTGGGGGGGGCTGAAGCTTTCTTT,NA,TRBV5-1,TRBJ1-1,NA
CASSSRDTYNEQFF,TGTGCCAGCAGTTCACGGGACACCTACAATGAGCAGTTCTTC,NA,TRBV28,TRBJ2-1,NA
CASSFLRTGVYNEQFF,TGTGCCAGCAGTTTTCTAAGGACAGGGGTTTACAATGAGCAGTTCTTC,TRBD1,TRBV6-5,TRBJ2-1,NA
CASSLKLASDEQFF,TGTGCCAGCAGCTTAAAACTAGCGTCGGATGAGCAGTTCTTC,TRBD2,TRBV5-4,TRBJ2-1,NA
CASSPYLAGDTGELFF,TGTGCCAGCAGCCCGTATTTAGCGGGGGACACCGGGGAGCTGTTTTTT,TRBD2,TRBV7-9,TRBJ2-2,once
CASGTGGEQFF,TGTGCCAGCGGCACAGGGGGCGAGCAGTTCTTC,TRBD1,TRBV9,TRBJ2-1,NA
CATSRVGQGALSSTDTQYF,TGTGCCACCAGCAGAGTAGGACAGGGGGCTCTGTCTAGCACAGATACGCAGTATTTT,TRBD1,TRBV15,TRBJ2-3,few
CASSLIGTDRGYYGYTF,TGTGCCAGCAGCTTGATCGGGACCGACAGGGGGTACTATGGCTACACCTTC,TRBD1,TRBV5-5,TRBJ1-2,NA
CASSLPGTGELFF,TGTGCCAGCAGCTTACCCGGCACCGGGGAGCTGTTTTTT,NA,TRBV7-3,TRBJ2-2,NA
CASSPWTGAYEQYF,TGCGCCAGCAGCCCTTGGACAGGGGCCTACGAGCAGTACTTC,TRBD1,TRBV4-1,TRBJ2-7,NA
CASSPRGARGYTF,TGTGCCAGCAGTCCCCGGGGGGCGCGAGGCTACACCTTC,NA,TRBV25-1,TRBJ1-2,NA
CASTLSVAGHGYTF,TGTGCCAGTACGCTCTCTGTCGCAGGGCACGGCTACACCTTC,NA,TRBV19,TRBJ1-2,NA
CASSDAGVEQYF,TGTGCCAGTAGTGATGCGGGGGTCGAGCAGTACTTC,TRBD2,TRBV19,TRBJ2-7,NA
CASADRTLSTDTQYF,TGTGCCAGCGCTGACAGGACCCTTAGCACAGATACGCAGTATTTT,NA,TRBV6-1,TRBJ2-3,NA
CAWRGTGELFF,TGTGCCTGGAGAGGGACCGGGGAGCTGTTTTTT,NA,TRBV30,TRBJ2-2,NA
CASSGGQGPYEQYF,TGCGCCAGCAGCGGGGGACAGGGCCCCTACGAGCAGTACTTC,TRBD1,TRBV5-1,TRBJ2-7,NA
CASSLSGGLGADTQYF,TGTGCCAGCAGCCTCTCCGGGGGCCTCGGGGCAGATACGCAGTATTTT,NA,TRBV11-2,TRBJ2-3,NA
CAWSPPGQKINSYNEQFF,TGTGCCTGGAGTCCTCCGGGACAGAAAATAAACTCCTACAATGAGCAGTTCTTC,TRBD1,TRBV30,TRBJ2-1,NA
CASSSGGSNQPQHF,TGTGCCAGCAGCTCAGGGGGTAGCAATCAGCCCCAGCATTTT,TRBD1,TRBV9,TRBJ1-5,NA
CASSQDPDQPQHF,TGTGCCAGCAGCCAAGATCCAGATCAGCCCCAGCATTTT,NA,TRBV4-2,TRBJ1-5,NA
CASSTGPGHVAQPQHF,TGTGCCAGCAGCACGGGGCCGGGACATGTGGCTCAGCCCCAGCATTTT,NA,TRBV7-6,TRBJ1-5,NA
CASSSIKLAAEETQYF,TGTGCCAGCAGCTCCATAAAACTAGCGGCGGAAGAGACCCAGTACTTC,TRBD2,TRBV7-9,TRBJ2-5,NA
CASSSLTDPAHNYGYTF,TGTGCCAGCAGTTCTCTGACAGACCCTGCGCATAACTATGGCTACACCTTC,NA,TRBV27,TRBJ1-2,NA
CAISELGQGDNEKLFF,TGTGCCATCAGTGAGTTGGGACAGGGGGATAATGAAAAACTGTTTTTT,TRBD1,TRBV10-3,TRBJ1-4,NA
CASSLVAGSNQPQHF,TGTGCCAGCAGCTTGGTGGCAGGTAGCAATCAGCCCCAGCATTTT,NA,TRBV5-5,TRBJ1-5,NA
CASTKGGTYRNTEAFF,TGTGCCAGCACCAAGGGGGGGACGTATAGGAACACTGAAGCTTTCTTT,NA,TRBV5-6,TRBJ1-1,NA
CASSPGGEIEAFF,TGTGCCAGCAGTCCCGGGGGCGAGATTGAAGCTTTCTTT,NA,TRBV6-6,TRBJ1-1,few
CASSGSPGGWTSYEQYF,TGTGCCAGCAGTGGGAGTCCTGGAGGGTGGACGTCCTACGAGCAGTACTTC,NA,TRBV25-1,TRBJ2-7,NA
CASSTLGGTQYF,TGTGCCAGCAGCACTCTGGGGGGGACCCAGTACTTC,NA,TRBV28,TRBJ2-5,NA
CASSQQDRENTEAFF,TGTGCCAGCAGCCAGCAGGACAGGGAGAACACTGAAGCTTTCTTT,TRBD1,TRBV4-2,TRBJ1-1,medium-sized
CASHQGPYEQYF,TGTGCCAGCCATCAGGGCCCCTACGAGCAGTACTTC,NA,TRBV2,TRBJ2-7,NA
CASSLSGTEQFF,TGTGCCAGCAGCTTAAGTGGGACTGAGCAGTTCTTC,NA,TRBV7-3,TRBJ2-1,NA
CATSADRGNNYGYTF,TGTGCCACCAGCGCGGACAGGGGCAATAACTATGGCTACACCTTC,TRBD1,TRBV15,TRBJ1-2,NA
CASSPDRPNNEQFF,TGCGCCAGCAGCCCGGACAGACCCAACAATGAGCAGTTCTTC,NA,TRBV4-1,TRBJ2-1,NA
CSVGLSGPYEQYF,TGCAGCGTGGGACTCTCAGGACCCTACGAGCAGTACTTC,NA,TRBV29-1,TRBJ2-7,NA
CASSQTSGHNYEQYF,TGCGCCAGCAGCCAGACTAGCGGACATAACTACGAGCAGTACTTC,TRBD2,TRBV4-1,TRBJ2-7,NA
CASSPGMQTNYGYTF,TGCGCCAGCAGCCCCGGGATGCAGACTAACTATGGCTACACCTTC,NA,TRBV10-2,TRBJ1-2,NA
CASSSGTGGWNEQFF,TGTGCCAGCAGCTCCGGGACAGGGGGTTGGAATGAGCAGTTCTTC,TRBD1,TRBV6-1,TRBJ2-1,once